This T cell receptor (beta chain) was captured by sequencing in a study of OX40 agonist ivuxolimab in advanced cancers. Looking at the study overall: The mean age was roughly 60 years, ranging from about 20 to 90, with less than 90% of participants male.

Profiled with immunoSEQ multiplex PCR; TCRdb holds only in-frame clones, not every one. The data show over 55,000 clones, 88% seen once. Germline values: CDR1 SGHVS, CDR2 FNYEAQ. V was trimmed by 1 base and J by 0 bases, leaving 3 bases between them. This CDR3 is 13 amino acids long. The gene calls are TRBV7-6 and TRBJ1-1; the D is unclear. The source was CD4+ or CD8+ T cells sorted from blood, collected in a trial of the OX40 agonist ivuxolimab. The source is an adult with an advanced solid tumor such as melanoma, head and neck, liver or kidney cancer. CDR3 residues: CASSLVLNTEAFF. In DNA form, the CDR3 reads TGTGCCAGCAGCTTAGTTCTGAACACTGAAGCTTTCTTT.